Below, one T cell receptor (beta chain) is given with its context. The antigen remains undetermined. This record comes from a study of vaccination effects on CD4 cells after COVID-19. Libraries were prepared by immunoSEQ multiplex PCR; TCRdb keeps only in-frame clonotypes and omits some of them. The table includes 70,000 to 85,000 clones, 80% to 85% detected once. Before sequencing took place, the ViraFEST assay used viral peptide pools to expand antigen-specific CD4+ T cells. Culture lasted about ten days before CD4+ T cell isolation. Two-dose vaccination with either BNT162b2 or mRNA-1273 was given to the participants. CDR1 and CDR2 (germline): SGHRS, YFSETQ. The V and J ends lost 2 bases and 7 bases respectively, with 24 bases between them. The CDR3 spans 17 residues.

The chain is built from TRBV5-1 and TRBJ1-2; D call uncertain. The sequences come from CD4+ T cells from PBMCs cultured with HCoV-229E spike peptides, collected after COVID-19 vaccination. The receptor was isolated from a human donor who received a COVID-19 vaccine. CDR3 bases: TGCGCCAGCAGCTTTGGTTCCGGAGGGCCCCCCGAGGGTGGCTACACCTTC. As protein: CASSFGSGGPPEGGYTF.